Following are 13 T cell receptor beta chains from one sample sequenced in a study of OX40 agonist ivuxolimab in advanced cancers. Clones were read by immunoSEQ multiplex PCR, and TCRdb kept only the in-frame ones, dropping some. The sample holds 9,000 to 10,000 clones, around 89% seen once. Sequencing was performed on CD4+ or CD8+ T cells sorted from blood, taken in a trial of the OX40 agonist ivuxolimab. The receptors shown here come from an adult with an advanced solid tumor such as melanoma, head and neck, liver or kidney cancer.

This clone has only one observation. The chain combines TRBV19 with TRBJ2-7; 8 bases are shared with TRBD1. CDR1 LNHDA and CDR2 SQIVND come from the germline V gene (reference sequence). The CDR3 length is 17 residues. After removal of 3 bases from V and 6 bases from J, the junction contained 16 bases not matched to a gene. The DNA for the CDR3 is TGTGCCAGTAGTATTGGACAGCGACAGGGGAGAAAAGGCGAGCAGTACTTC. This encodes CASSIGQRQGRKGEQYF.

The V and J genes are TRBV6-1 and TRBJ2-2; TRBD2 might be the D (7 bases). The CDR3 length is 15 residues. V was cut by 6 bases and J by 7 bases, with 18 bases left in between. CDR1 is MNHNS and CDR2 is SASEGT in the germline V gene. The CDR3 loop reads CASSPLGGAGGELFF. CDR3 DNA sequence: TGTGCCAGCAGCCCCTTAGGGGGGGCGGGCGGGGAGCTGTTTTTT.

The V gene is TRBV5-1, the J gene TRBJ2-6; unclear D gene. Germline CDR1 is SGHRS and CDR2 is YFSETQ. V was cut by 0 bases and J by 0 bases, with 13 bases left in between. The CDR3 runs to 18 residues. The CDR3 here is CASSLGGGDLSGANVLTF. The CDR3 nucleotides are TGCGCCAGCAGCTTGGGAGGCGGAGACCTCTCTGGGGCCAACGTCCTGACTTTC.

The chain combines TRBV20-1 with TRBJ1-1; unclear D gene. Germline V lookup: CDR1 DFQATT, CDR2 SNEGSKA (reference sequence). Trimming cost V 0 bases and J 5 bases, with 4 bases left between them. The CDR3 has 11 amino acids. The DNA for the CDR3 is TGCAGTGCTAGAGATCGGACTGAAGCTTTCTTT. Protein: CSARDRTEAFF.

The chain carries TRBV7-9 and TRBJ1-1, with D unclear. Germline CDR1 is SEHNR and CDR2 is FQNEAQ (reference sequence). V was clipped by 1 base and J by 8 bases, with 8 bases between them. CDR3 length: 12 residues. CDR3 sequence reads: CASSLGPLEAFF. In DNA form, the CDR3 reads TGTGCCAGCAGCTTAGGCCCCTTAGAAGCTTTCTTT.

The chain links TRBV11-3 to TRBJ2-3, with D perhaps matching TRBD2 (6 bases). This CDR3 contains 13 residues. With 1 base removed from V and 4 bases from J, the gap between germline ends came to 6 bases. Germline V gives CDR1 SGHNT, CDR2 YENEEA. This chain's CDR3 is CASSLAGADTQYF. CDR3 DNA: TGTGCCAGCAGCTTAGCGGGAGCAGATACGCAGTATTTT.

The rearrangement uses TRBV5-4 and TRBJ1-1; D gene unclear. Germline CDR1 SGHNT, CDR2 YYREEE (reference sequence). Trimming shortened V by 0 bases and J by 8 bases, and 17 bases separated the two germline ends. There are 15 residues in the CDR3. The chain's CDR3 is CASSLGSGLRAEAFF. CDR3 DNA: TGTGCCAGCAGCTTGGGCTCTGGGTTGAGGGCCGAAGCTTTCTTT.

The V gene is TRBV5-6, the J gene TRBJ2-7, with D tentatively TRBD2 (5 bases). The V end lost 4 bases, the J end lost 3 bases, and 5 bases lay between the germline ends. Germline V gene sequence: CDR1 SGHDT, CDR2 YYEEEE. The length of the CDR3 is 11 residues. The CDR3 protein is CASSRDYEQYF. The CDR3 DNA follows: TGTGCCAGCAGCCGGGACTACGAGCAGTACTTC.

CDR3 in amino acids: CASSLRPSEGNNEQFF. The CDR3 DNA reads as TGTGCCAGCAGCTTACGTCCTAGCGAGGGAAACAATGAGCAGTTCTTC. The genes are TRBV7-2 and TRBJ2-1; a weak D match, TRBD2 (6 bases). The length of the CDR3 is 16 residues. Germline V gene data show CDR1 as SGHTA and CDR2 as FQGNSA. The V and J ends lost 2 bases and 5 bases respectively, with 16 bases between them.

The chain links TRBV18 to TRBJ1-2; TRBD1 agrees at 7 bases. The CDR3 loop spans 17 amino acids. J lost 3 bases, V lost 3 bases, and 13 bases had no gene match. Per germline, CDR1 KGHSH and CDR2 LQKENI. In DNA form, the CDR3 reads TGTGCCAGCTCACCTCCCGGGACAGTTCGATATGACTATGGCTACACCTTC. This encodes CASSPPGTVRYDYGYTF. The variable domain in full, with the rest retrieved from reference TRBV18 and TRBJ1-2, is NAGVMQNPRHLVRRRGQEARLRCSPMKGHSHVYWYRQLPEEGLKFMVYLQKENIIDESGMPKERFSAEFPKEGPSILRIQQVVRGDSAAYFCASSPPGTVRYDYGYTFGSGTRLTVV.

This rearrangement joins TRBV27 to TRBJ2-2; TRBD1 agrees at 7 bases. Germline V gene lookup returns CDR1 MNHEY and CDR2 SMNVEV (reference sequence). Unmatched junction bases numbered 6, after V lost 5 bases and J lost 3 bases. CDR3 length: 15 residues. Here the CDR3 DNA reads TGTGCCAGCAGTCGACGGGACAGTTACACCGGGGAGCTGTTTTTT. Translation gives CASSRRDSYTGELFF.

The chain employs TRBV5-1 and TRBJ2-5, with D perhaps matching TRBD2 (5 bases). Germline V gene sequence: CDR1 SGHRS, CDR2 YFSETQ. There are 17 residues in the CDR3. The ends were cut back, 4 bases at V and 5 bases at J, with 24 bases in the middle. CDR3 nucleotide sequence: TGCGCCAGCAGCCCCGGGGATGGCGGTGAGGGCGGGGAGACCCAGTACTTC. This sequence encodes CASSPGDGGEGGETQYF. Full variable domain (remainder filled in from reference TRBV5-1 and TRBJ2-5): KAGVTQTPRYLIKTRGQQVTLSCSPISGHRSVSWYQQTPGQGLQFLFEYFSETQRNKGNFPGRFSGRQFSNSRSEMNVSTLELGDSALYLCASSPGDGGEGGETQYFGPGTRLLVL.

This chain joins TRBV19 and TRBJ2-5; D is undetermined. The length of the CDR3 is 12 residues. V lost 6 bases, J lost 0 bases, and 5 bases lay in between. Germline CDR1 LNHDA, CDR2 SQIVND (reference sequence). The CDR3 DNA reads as TGTGCCAGTAGCCAGAACCAAGAGACCCAGTACTTC. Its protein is CASSQNQETQYF. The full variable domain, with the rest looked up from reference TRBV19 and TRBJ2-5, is DGGITQSPKYLFRKEGQNVTLSCEQNLNHDAMYWYRQDPGQGLRLIYYSQIVNDFQKGDIAEGYSVSREKKESFPLTVTSAQKNPTAFYLCASSQNQETQYFGPGTRLLVL.